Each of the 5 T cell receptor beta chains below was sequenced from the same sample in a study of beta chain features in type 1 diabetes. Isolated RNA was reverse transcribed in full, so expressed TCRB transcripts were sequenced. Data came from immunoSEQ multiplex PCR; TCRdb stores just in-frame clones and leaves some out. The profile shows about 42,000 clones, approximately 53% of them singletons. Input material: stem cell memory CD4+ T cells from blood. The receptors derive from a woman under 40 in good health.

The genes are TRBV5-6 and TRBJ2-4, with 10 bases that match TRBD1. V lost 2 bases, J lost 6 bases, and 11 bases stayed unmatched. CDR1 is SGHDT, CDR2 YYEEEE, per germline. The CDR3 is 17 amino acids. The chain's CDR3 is CASSFTWTGGIGNIQYF. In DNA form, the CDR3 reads TGTGCCAGCAGCTTTACATGGACAGGGGGTATCGGAAACATTCAGTACTTC.

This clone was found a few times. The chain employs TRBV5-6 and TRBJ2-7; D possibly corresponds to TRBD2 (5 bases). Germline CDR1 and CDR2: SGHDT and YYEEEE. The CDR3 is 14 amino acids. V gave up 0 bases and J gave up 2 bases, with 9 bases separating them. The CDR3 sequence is CASSLDDGAYEQYF. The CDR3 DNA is TGTGCCAGCAGCTTGGATGACGGGGCCTACGAGCAGTACTTC.

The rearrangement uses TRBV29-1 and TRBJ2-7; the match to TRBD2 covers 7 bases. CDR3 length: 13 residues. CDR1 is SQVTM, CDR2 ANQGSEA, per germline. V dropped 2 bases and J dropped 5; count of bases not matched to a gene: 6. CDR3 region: CSVEPAGVDEQYF. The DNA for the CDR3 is TGCAGCGTTGAACCCGCGGGAGTAGACGAGCAGTACTTC.

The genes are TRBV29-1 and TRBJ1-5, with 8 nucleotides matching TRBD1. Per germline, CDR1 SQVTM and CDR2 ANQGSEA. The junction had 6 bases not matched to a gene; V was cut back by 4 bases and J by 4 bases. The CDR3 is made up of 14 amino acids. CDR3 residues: CSVGLGQGNQPQHF. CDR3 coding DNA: TGCAGCGTTGGACTAGGACAGGGTAATCAGCCCCAGCATTTT.

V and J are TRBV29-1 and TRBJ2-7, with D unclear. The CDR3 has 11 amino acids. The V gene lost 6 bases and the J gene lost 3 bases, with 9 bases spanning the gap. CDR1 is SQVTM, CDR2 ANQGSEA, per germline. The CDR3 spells CSVEQYYEQYF. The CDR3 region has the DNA TGCAGCGTCGAGCAATACTACGAGCAGTACTTC.